These T cell receptor beta chains were read from a single sample in a study of shared clonotypes between healthy human individuals. Using immunoSEQ multiplex PCR, the repertoire was profiled, and TCRdb retains in-frame clones only, with some absent. The repertoire consists of under 2,000,000 clones, with about 95% occurring once and the leading ten covering approximately 1.2%. Sequenced material: naive CD8+ T cells sorted from blood. The receptors come from a man between 18 and 35 years old in good health. CDR3s include the opening cysteine and the closing phenylalanine or tryptophan. Each record gives: J gene, clone size, V gene, D gene, CDR3 protein, CDR3 DNA. D genes are given only for firm matches. Part of the rows lack a size; the others show once, few, many or a class for expanded clones.

J: TRBJ2-2
size: NA
V: TRBV6-1
D: TRBD1
CDR3: CASTFGTATGELFF
DNA: TGTGCCAGCACCTTTGGGACAGCCACCGGGGAGCTGTTTTTT

J: TRBJ2-7
size: NA
V: TRBV6-1
D: NA
CDR3: CASTPWGQGRDEQYF
DNA: TGTGCCAGCACTCCTTGGGGGCAGGGGAGAGACGAGCAGTACTTC

J: TRBJ2-1
size: once
V: TRBV5-1
D: NA
CDR3: CASSFNRPSVNEQFF
DNA: TGCGCCAGCAGCTTCAACAGGCCCTCAGTCAATGAGCAGTTCTTC

J: TRBJ2-2
size: NA
V: TRBV2
D: NA
CDR3: CASSDPRAREGITGELFF
DNA: TGTGCCAGCAGTGACCCCAGGGCCAGGGAAGGTATCACCGGGGAGCTGTTTTTT

J: TRBJ2-2
size: NA
V: TRBV13
D: NA
CDR3: CASSSAGSENTGELFF
DNA: TGTGCCAGCAGCTCCGCAGGTAGCGAGAACACCGGGGAGCTGTTTTTT

J: TRBJ2-7
size: NA
V: TRBV6-5
D: NA
CDR3: CASRPTDREENEQYF
DNA: TGTGCCAGCAGACCTACTGACAGGGAGGAAAACGAGCAGTACTTC

J: TRBJ2-1
size: NA
V: TRBV30
D: NA
CDR3: CAWSRGGLSNEQFF
DNA: TGTGCCTGGAGCAGGGGGGGCCTCTCCAATGAGCAGTTCTTC

J: TRBJ2-7
size: NA
V: TRBV19
D: TRBD1
CDR3: CASSVGQGYEQYF
DNA: TGTGCCAGTAGTGTGGGACAGGGCTACGAGCAGTACTTC

J: TRBJ2-3
size: NA
V: TRBV7-3
D: NA
CDR3: CASSMGTYTDTQYF
DNA: TGTGCCAGCAGCATGGGCACATACACAGATACGCAGTATTTT

J: TRBJ1-1
size: NA
V: TRBV4-1
D: TRBD1
CDR3: CASSHFPGGNEAFF
DNA: TGCGCCAGCAGCCACTTCCCAGGGGGAAACGAAGCCTTCTTT

J: TRBJ2-3
size: NA
V: TRBV2
D: NA
CDR3: CASRGSGGNTDTQYF
DNA: TGTGCCAGCCGCGGTTCGGGCGGAAACACAGATACGCAGTATTTT

J: TRBJ1-4
size: NA
V: TRBV15
D: NA
CDR3: CATSSRDTGPEKLFF
DNA: TGTGCCACCAGCAGCCGAGATACTGGCCCCGAAAAACTGTTTTTT

J: TRBJ2-7
size: NA
V: TRBV5-1
D: TRBD2
CDR3: CASSLERGGYEQYF
DNA: TGCGCCAGCAGCTTGGAACGGGGGGGCTACGAGCAGTACTTC

J: TRBJ2-3
size: NA
V: TRBV5-6
D: TRBD2
CDR3: CASSTALAGGWSDTQYF
DNA: TGTGCCAGCAGCACCGCGCTAGCGGGGGGTTGGTCGGATACGCAGTATTTT

J: TRBJ2-7
size: NA
V: TRBV15
D: NA
CDR3: CATSSSWARDEQYF
DNA: TGTGCCACCAGCAGCAGCTGGGCGCGGGACGAGCAGTACTTC

J: TRBJ2-5
size: NA
V: TRBV27
D: NA
CDR3: CASSLSLGNFQETQYF
DNA: TGTGCCAGCAGTTTATCTCTGGGAAACTTCCAAGAGACCCAGTACTTC

J: TRBJ1-2
size: NA
V: TRBV28
D: TRBD1
CDR3: CASSLPATGYGYTF
DNA: TGTGCCAGCAGTCTCCCGGCGACAGGGTATGGCTACACCTTC

J: TRBJ2-1
size: once
V: TRBV5-1
D: NA
CDR3: CASSLTNNEQFF
DNA: TGCGCCAGCAGCTTGACCAACAATGAGCAGTTCTTC

J: TRBJ2-7
size: NA
V: TRBV7-8
D: TRBD1
CDR3: CASSLLPGGDEQYF
DNA: TGTGCCAGCAGCTTACTCCCAGGGGGCGACGAGCAGTACTTC

J: TRBJ1-4
size: NA
V: TRBV5-1
D: NA
CDR3: CASSLQGALNEKLFF
DNA: TGCGCCAGCAGCTTGCAAGGGGCGCTTAATGAAAAACTGTTTTTT

J: TRBJ2-5
size: NA
V: TRBV5-6
D: NA
CDR3: CASRARDPVWETQYF
DNA: TGTGCCAGCAGAGCCCGGGATCCCGTTTGGGAGACCCAGTACTTC

J: TRBJ2-5
size: NA
V: TRBV7-8
D: TRBD1
CDR3: CASGTVETQYF
DNA: TGTGCCAGTGGGACAGTTGAGACCCAGTACTTC

J: TRBJ2-5
size: NA
V: TRBV30
D: NA
CDR3: CAWLFMARGKETQYF
DNA: TGTGCCTGGTTATTCATGGCCAGGGGAAAGGAGACCCAGTACTTC

J: TRBJ2-1
size: NA
V: TRBV9
D: NA
CDR3: CASSVGTKGEQFF
DNA: TGTGCCAGCAGCGTAGGCACGAAGGGTGAGCAGTTCTTC

J: TRBJ2-3
size: NA
V: TRBV7-9
D: NA
CDR3: CASSRQATTDTQYF
DNA: TGTGCCAGCAGCCGACAGGCTACCACAGATACGCAGTATTTT

J: TRBJ2-4
size: NA
V: TRBV7-8
D: TRBD2
CDR3: CASSPGLAGGGQYF
DNA: TGTGCCAGCAGCCCTGGACTAGCGGGAGGAGGTCAGTACTTC

J: TRBJ2-5
size: NA
V: TRBV2
D: TRBD2
CDR3: CASSSSSGIQETQYF
DNA: TGTGCCAGCAGTAGCTCTAGCGGGATCCAAGAGACCCAGTACTTC

J: TRBJ2-7
size: NA
V: TRBV11-2
D: TRBD2
CDR3: CASSLASGTSYEQYF
DNA: TGTGCCAGCAGCTTAGCTAGCGGGACCAGCTACGAGCAGTACTTC

J: TRBJ2-7
size: NA
V: TRBV7-9
D: NA
CDR3: CASSVAGGRYEQYF
DNA: TGTGCCAGCAGCGTGGCAGGTGGAAGATACGAGCAGTACTTC

J: TRBJ1-5
size: NA
V: TRBV19
D: NA
CDR3: CASSPRDPSLDQPQHF
DNA: TGTGCCAGTAGTCCCCGGGACCCTTCCCTAGACCAGCCCCAGCATTTT

J: TRBJ2-3
size: NA
V: TRBV27
D: TRBD2
CDR3: CASSLSNLAGDHTDTQYF
DNA: TGTGCCAGCAGTTTATCAAACCTAGCGGGGGACCACACAGATACGCAGTATTTT

J: TRBJ1-1
size: NA
V: TRBV5-8
D: NA
CDR3: CASSSIIVVGAFF
DNA: TGTGCCAGCAGCTCTATAATTGTGGTAGGAGCTTTCTTT

J: TRBJ2-7
size: NA
V: TRBV27
D: TRBD1
CDR3: CASSLSWTGRNEQYF
DNA: TGTGCCAGCAGTTTATCGTGGACAGGGAGGAACGAGCAGTACTTC

J: TRBJ2-7
size: NA
V: TRBV6-6
D: NA
CDR3: CASSPLDYEQYF
DNA: TGTGCCAGCAGTCCCCTTGACTACGAGCAGTACTTC

J: TRBJ2-5
size: NA
V: TRBV7-9
D: TRBD2
CDR3: CASSLGLAGVKAQETQYF
DNA: TGTGCCAGCAGCTTGGGACTAGCGGGAGTCAAGGCACAAGAGACCCAGTACTTC

J: TRBJ2-1
size: NA
V: TRBV7-6
D: TRBD2
CDR3: CASSFGLAGGLGEQFF
DNA: TGTGCCAGCAGTTTTGGACTAGCGGGAGGGCTGGGTGAGCAGTTCTTC